The rows below give T cell receptor beta chains drawn from one sample of a study of cytomegalovirus exposure and HLA in healthy donors. The table came from immunoSEQ multiplex PCR; TCRdb's copy has only in-frame clones and leaves some out. The sample carries about 150,000 clones, 80% recorded once. The sample consisted of PBMCs. The origin of the receptors is a man aged 25 to 40 in good health and CMV-seropositive. Both conserved end residues are part of each CDR3.

>TRBV19|TRBJ2-1
CASSPGLAGRWNEQFF
>TRBV2|TRBJ2-7
CASSQRDSLGFEQYF
>TRBV9|.
CASSVAVGYSYEQYF
>TRBV13|TRBJ2-5
CASSQREGETQYF
>TRBV4-2|TRBJ2-1
CASSQNRQSYNEQFF
>TRBV2|TRBJ2-7
CASSEDTDYEQYF
>TRBV28|TRBJ1-2
CASSSTGVGYTF
>TRBV19|TRBJ1-5
CATDPDRFSNQPQHF
>TRBV2|TRBJ2-2
CASRQAVNTGELFF
>TRBV7-9|TRBJ2-1
CASSSQRGTSGINEQFF
>TRBV11-2|TRBJ1-6
CASSLGDSWAIISPLHF
>TRBV11-2|TRBJ1-1
CASSFLNTEAFF
>TRBV7-9|TRBJ1-1
CASSATENTEAFF
>TRBV6-5|TRBJ2-1
CASSYLAGGNNEQFF
>TRBV5-5|TRBJ1-5
CASSLAQGRGQPQHF
>TRBV15|TRBJ1-5
CATSRGQNYQPQHF
>TRBV7-8|TRBJ2-7
CASSLAGQGSYEQYF
>TRBV5-1|TRBJ2-4
CASSLAQENIQYF
>TRBV7-9|TRBJ2-7
CSSSLGGTDQYF
>TRBV30|TRBJ2-2
CAWRGSGRTNTGELFF
>TRBV18|TRBJ1-4
CASSPGQAPLSRLFF
>TRBV2|TRBJ2-7
CASSEAGRGEQYF
>TRBV6-6|TRBJ1-4
CASRTIQGASNEKLFF
>TRBV28|TRBJ2-5
CASSPAIAGGETQYF
>TRBV5-1|TRBJ2-7
CASSLVRVDYEQYF
>TRBV6-5|TRBJ1-6
CASTSTGKGSPLHF
>TRBV7-9|TRBJ2-2
CASSRHLTNTGELFF
>TRBV5-1|TRBJ2-7
CASSVGQYTYEQYF
>TRBV27|TRBJ1-2
CASSKYTGKGTDGYTF
>TRBV6-1|TRBJ2-1
CASRKREGLYNEQFF
>TRBV5-1|TRBJ1-6
CASGLGTGMNSPLHF
>TRBV9|TRBJ2-1
CASSVGAAESNEQFF
>TRBV9|TRBJ1-1
CASSVHGGTGEAFF
>TRBV6-5|TRBJ2-5
CASSRLGTSGETQYF
>TRBV4-2|TRBJ2-7
CASSQGVRAGYEQYF
>TRBV29-1|TRBJ1-2
CSVVQGDYGYTF
>TRBV28|TRBJ2-7
CASSLSGSRRYEQYF
>TRBV6-1|TRBJ2-1
CASRQGARRDEQFF
>TRBV18|TRBJ1-1
CASSPGGRGTEAFF
>TRBV11-2|TRBJ1-1
CASSLGLGARKAFF
>TRBV6-5|TRBJ2-3
CASPGLAGPDTQYF
>TRBV27|TRBJ2-2
CASATTQAAGEGGELFF
>TRBV6-5|TRBJ1-2
CASSYGTGGGYGYTF
>TRBV4-2|TRBJ2-7
CASSQAPSTHYEQYF
>TRBV29-1|TRBJ2-7
CSVESTTSGRLTTYEQYF
>TRBV30|TRBJ2-7
CAWYASGSYEQYF
>TRBV7-2|TRBJ2-5
CASSPGDRGKETQYF
>TRBV4-2|TRBJ2-5
CASSRNSGSQETQYF
>TRBV7-9|TRBJ1-4
CASSSPDRAAEKLFF
>TRBV27|TRBJ2-3
CASSTFQTGTATDTQYF
>TRBV4-2|TRBJ2-1
CASSQAGGQTGNEQFF